This TCR beta chain appears in the sequencing data of a study of cytomegalovirus exposure and HLA in healthy donors. V shed 3 bases and J shed 1 base, with 13 bases lying between them. This CDR3 has 16 amino acids. CDR1 KGHSH and CDR2 LQKENI come from the germline V gene. Use of 60 Vbeta and 13 Jbeta primers characterized the PCR. The protocol was immunoSEQ multiplex PCR, while the TCRdb copy is restricted to in-frame clones and leaves out a portion. The sample records roughly 90,000 clones, about four fifths being singletons. Specimen: PBMCs. The sequence came from a man aged 25 to 40 in good health and CMV-seropositive. The V call is TRBV18, the J call TRBJ1-5; D unclear. In nucleotides, the CDR3 is TGTGCCAGCTCACCGGCGGGGAGGGAGAGCAATCAGCCCCAGCATTTT. It codes for CASSPAGRESNQPQHF.